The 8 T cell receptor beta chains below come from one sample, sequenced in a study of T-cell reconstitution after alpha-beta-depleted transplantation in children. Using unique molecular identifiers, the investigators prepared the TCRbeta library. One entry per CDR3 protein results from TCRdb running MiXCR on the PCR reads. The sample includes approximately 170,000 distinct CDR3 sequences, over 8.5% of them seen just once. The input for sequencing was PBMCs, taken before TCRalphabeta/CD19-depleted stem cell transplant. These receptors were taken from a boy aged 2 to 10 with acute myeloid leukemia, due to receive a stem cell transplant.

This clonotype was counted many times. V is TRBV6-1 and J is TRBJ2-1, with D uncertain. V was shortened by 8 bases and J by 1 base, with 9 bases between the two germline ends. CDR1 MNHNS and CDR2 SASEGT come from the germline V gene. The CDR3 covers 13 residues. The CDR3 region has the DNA TGTGCCAGCCACGGGTATTCCTACAATGAGCAGTTCTTC. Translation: CASHGYSYNEQFF.

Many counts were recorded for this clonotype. CDR3 amino acids: CATSRSTGYNSPLHF. The CDR3 DNA follows: TGTGCCACCAGCAGGAGTACAGGGTACAATTCACCCCTCCACTTT. The chain employs TRBV15 and TRBJ1-6, with D perhaps TRBD1 (6 bases). In germline, CDR1 is LNHNV, CDR2 YYDKDF (reference sequence). V lost 3 bases, J lost 7 bases, and 13 bases lay in between. This CDR3 has 15 residues.

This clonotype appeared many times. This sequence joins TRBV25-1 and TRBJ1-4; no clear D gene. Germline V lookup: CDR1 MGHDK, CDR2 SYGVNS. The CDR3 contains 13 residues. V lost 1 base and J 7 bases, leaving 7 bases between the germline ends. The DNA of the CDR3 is TGTGCCAGCAGTGAATCGAGCGGTGAAAAACTGTTTTTT. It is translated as CASSESSGEKLFF.

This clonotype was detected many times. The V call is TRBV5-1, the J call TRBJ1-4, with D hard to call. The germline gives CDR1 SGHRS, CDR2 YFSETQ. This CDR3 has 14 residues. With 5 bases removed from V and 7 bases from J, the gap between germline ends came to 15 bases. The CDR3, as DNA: TGCGCCAGCAGACCCCGTCTTGGGAGTGAAAAACTGTTTTTT. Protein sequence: CASRPRLGSEKLFF.

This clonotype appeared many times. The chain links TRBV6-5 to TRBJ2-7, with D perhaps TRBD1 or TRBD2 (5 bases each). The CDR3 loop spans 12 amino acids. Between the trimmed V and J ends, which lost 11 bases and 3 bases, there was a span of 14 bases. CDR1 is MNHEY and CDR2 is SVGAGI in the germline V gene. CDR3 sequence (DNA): TGTGCCGTAAGGGACCAATTCTACGAGCAGTACTTC. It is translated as CAVRDQFYEQYF.

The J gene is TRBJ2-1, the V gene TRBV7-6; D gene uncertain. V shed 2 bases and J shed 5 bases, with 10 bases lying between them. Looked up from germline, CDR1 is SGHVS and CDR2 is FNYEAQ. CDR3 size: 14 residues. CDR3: CASSLSPGDNEQFF. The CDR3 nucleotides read TGTGCCAGCAGCTTAAGCCCCGGAGACAATGAGCAGTTCTTC.

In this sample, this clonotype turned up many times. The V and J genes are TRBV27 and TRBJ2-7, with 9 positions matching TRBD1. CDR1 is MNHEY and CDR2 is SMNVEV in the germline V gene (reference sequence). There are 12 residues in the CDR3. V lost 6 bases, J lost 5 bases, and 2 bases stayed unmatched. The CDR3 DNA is TGTGCCAGCAGCCGGACAGGGGACGAGCAGTACTTC. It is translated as CASSRTGDEQYF.

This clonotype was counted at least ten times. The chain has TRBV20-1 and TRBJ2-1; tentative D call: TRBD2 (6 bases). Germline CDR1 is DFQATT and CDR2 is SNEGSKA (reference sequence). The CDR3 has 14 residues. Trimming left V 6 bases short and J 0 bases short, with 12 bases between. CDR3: CSAPLANSYNEQFF. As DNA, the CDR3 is TGCAGTGCACCTCTAGCGAACTCCTACAATGAGCAGTTCTTC.